The entry below gives a single T cell receptor beta chain sequence along with its context. These data originate in a study of T cells of healthy individuals. A single record per CDR3 protein comes from TCRdb applying MiXCR to the 5' RACE reads. Of some 39,000 distinct CDR3 sequences listed, approximately 4.9% were seen once; the top ten hold about 9%. This receptor was identified in a human donor in good health.

The CDR3, as DNA: TGCAGTGCTAGAGATCCGTTCTCTAACTATGGCTACACCTTC. Translated: CSARDPFSNYGYTF. The chain links TRBV20-1 to TRBJ1-2, with D unresolved. The V and J ends lost 0 bases and 0 bases respectively, with 8 bases between them. Germline-derived CDR1 and CDR2 are DFQATT and SNEGSKA (reference sequence). The CDR3 is 14 amino acids.